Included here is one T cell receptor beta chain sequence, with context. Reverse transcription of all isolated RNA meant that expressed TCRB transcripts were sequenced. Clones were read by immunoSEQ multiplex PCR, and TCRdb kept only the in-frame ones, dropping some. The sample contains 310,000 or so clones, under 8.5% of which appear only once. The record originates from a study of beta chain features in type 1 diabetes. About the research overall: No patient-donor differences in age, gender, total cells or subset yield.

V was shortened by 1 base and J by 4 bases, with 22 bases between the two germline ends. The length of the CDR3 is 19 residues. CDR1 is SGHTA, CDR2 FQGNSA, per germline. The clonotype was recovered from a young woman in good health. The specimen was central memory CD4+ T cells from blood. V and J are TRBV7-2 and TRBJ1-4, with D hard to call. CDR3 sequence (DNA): TGTGCCAGCAGCTTAGTCTTTGGAAGGACGGTATCTATTAATGAAAAACTGTTTTTT. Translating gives CASSLVFGRTVSINEKLFF.